The sequence of this TCR beta chain was determined in a study of patients and donors after allogeneic stem cell transplantation. Germline V gene data show CDR1 as SNHLY and CDR2 as FYNNEI. J was trimmed by 0 bases and V by 2 bases; bases with no gene match: 4. The CDR3 has 16 amino acids. From the RT-PCR reads, TCRdb called clonotypes with MiXCR, one entry per CDR3 protein. The sample consists of 70,000 to 95,000 distinct CDR3 sequences, approximately 5.2% of them appearing once. The sequence was collected from a human donor who was either an allogeneic HSCT recipient or a stem cell or donor lymphocyte infusion donor (not recorded which). It is not recorded whose cells these are; they may come from a transplant donor. Sequenced input: blood, either unsorted or a sorted T cell fraction (not recorded which). The V call is TRBV2, the J call TRBJ2-1; TRBD1 agrees at 7 bases. The CDR3 bases are TGTGCCAGCAGTGAAAGGGGGCCTCACTCCTACAATGAGCAGTTCTTC. It codes for CASSERGPHSYNEQFF.